A single sample is the source of the 17 T cell receptor beta chains below, sequenced in a study of beta chain features in type 1 diabetes. Points from the study as a whole: TCRB CDR3 length was moderately but significantly reduced in all four CD4+ subsets of Type 1 diabetes patients.

As every portion of the isolated RNA was reverse transcribed, the sequencing read expressed TCRB transcripts. The table came from immunoSEQ multiplex PCR; TCRdb's copy has only in-frame clones and leaves some out. This sample has a few hundred thousand clones, with approximately 13% found just once. These receptors are not linked to any known antigen. Sequencing input: naive CD4+ T cells from blood. The receptor source for this set is a woman in her late teens or twenties with type 1 diabetes.

This sequence joins TRBV18 and TRBJ2-6; D is possibly TRBD2 (6 bases). The CDR3 consists of 15 residues. The ends were cut back, 2 bases at V and 4 bases at J, with 9 bases in the middle. CDR1 is KGHSH, CDR2 LQKENI, per germline. The chain's CDR3 is CASSPGGSGANVLTF. CDR3 bases: TGTGCCAGCTCACCAGGAGGGTCCGGGGCCAACGTCCTGACTTTC.

This clone was seen a handful of times. V and J are TRBV5-4 and TRBJ2-2; TRBD2 is a possible D gene (6 bases). Per germline, CDR1 SGHNT and CDR2 YYREEE (reference sequence). V was shortened by 4 bases and J by 4 bases, with 14 bases between the two germline ends. CDR3 length: 15 amino acids. CDR3 in amino acids: CASSLGRISTGELFF. As DNA, the CDR3 is TGTGCCAGCAGCCTCGGGAGAATTTCCACCGGGGAGCTGTTTTTT.

The J gene is TRBJ2-7, the V gene TRBV9; 14 bases are a match to TRBD2. Germline V lookup: CDR1 SGDLS, CDR2 YYNGEE. With 0 bases clipped from V and 5 bases from J, the junction kept 1 base outside the gene matches. This CDR3 contains 15 residues. CDR3 sequence: CASSVVGLAGDEQYF. The CDR3 coding sequence is TGTGCCAGCAGCGTAGTGGGACTAGCGGGAGACGAGCAGTACTTC.

A few counts support this clone. At one end, the junction sequence differs from germline, possibly due to a read error. This chain joins TRBV6-6 and TRBJ2-4; TRBD1 matches at 12 bases. The CDR3 spans 14 residues. The germline CDR1 and CDR2 sequences are MNHNY and SVGAGI (reference sequence). The CDR3 DNA reads TGTGCCAGCAGATCCGGGACAGGGGGCCCTAGGAAGGACTTC. Translated, it gives CASRSGTGGPRKDF.

This clone showed up just a few times. This rearrangement joins TRBV5-1 to TRBJ2-3; the D gene is possibly TRBD1 (6 bases). Germline V gives CDR1 SGHRS, CDR2 YFSETQ. V was cut by 4 bases and J by 3 bases, with 9 bases left in between. The CDR3 totals 13 residues. CDR3 protein: CASSVRGTDTQYF. The CDR3 DNA sequence: TGCGCCAGCAGCGTTAGGGGGACAGATACGCAGTATTTT. Together with reference TRBV5-1 and TRBJ2-3, the CDR3 gives the full variable domain: KAGVTQTPRYLIKTRGQQVTLSCSPISGHRSVSWYQQTPGQGLQFLFEYFSETQRNKGNFPGRFSGRQFSNSRSEMNVSTLELGDSALYLCASSVRGTDTQYFGPGTRLTVL.

This chain uses TRBV7-9 with TRBJ1-1; a possible D gene is TRBD1 (5 bases). The CDR3 is 13 amino acids. Trimming took off 4 bases at V and 6 bases at J, with 12 bases between the two ends. The germline gives CDR1 SEHNR, CDR2 FQNEAQ (reference sequence). In nucleotides, the CDR3 is TGTGCCAGCAGCTGGGCGGCGGGGGCTGAAGCTTTCTTT. This translates into CASSWAAGAEAFF.

V is TRBV29-1 and J is TRBJ2-1, with 7 bases lining up with TRBD2. There are 15 residues in the CDR3. From germline, CDR1 is SQVTM and CDR2 ANQGSEA. The V segment lost 8 bases and the J segment 7 bases; nucleotides outside the gene matches: 17. DNA for the CDR3: TGCAGCACCCTTTGGCGGGACTACGGTATAAATGAGCAGTTCTTC. This codes for CSTLWRDYGINEQFF.

The chain combines TRBV30 with TRBJ2-2; a weak D match, TRBD2 (5 bases). V was cut by 4 bases and J by 6 bases, with 12 bases left in between. Germline assignment: CDR1 GTSNPN and CDR2 SVGIG (reference sequence). CDR3 length: 13 amino acids. CDR3 protein: CAWIGRMAGELFF. DNA for the CDR3: TGTGCCTGGATAGGGAGAATGGCCGGGGAGCTGTTTTTT.

The V call is TRBV5-4, the J call TRBJ1-1; D remains ambiguous. This CDR3 comprises 15 residues. CDR1 is SGHNT and CDR2 is YYREEE in the germline V gene (reference sequence). Trimming removed 0 bases from V and 3 bases from J, with 12 bases in between. CDR3 residues: CASSLALGRDTEAFF. The CDR3 DNA reads as TGTGCCAGCAGCTTGGCTCTAGGGAGGGACACTGAAGCTTTCTTT.

The chain combines TRBV27 with TRBJ2-6; D uncertain. The V gene lost 7 bases and the J gene lost 4 bases, with 8 bases spanning the gap. From germline, CDR1 is MNHEY and CDR2 SMNVEV (reference sequence). The CDR3 runs 13 residues. CDR3 in DNA: TGTGCCAGCATGCTACCCGGGGCCAACGTCCTGACTTTC. Translating it yields CASMLPGANVLTF. Full variable domain (outside the CDR3, taken from reference TRBV27 and TRBJ2-6): EAQVTQNPRYLITVTGKKLTVTCSQNMNHEYMSWYRQDPGLGLRQIYYSMNVEVTDKGDVPEGYKVSRKEKRNFPLILESPSPNQTSLYFCASMLPGANVLTFGAGSRLTVL.

The V call is TRBV29-1, the J call TRBJ1-3, with 7 nucleotides matching TRBD1. Trimming cost V 5 bases and J 2 bases; bases outside gene matches: 6. Germline V gene data show CDR1 as SQVTM and CDR2 as ANQGSEA. CDR3 length equals 14 residues. The CDR3: CSVTLTGPGNTIYF. CDR3 coding DNA: TGCAGCGTTACCTTGACAGGGCCTGGAAACACCATATATTTT.

This clone was picked up a small number of times. CDR3 amino acids: CASSLPPKETQYF. The CDR3 nucleotides read TGTGCCAGCAGTTTACCCCCCAAAGAGACCCAGTACTTC. The chain couples TRBV28 to TRBJ2-5; no clear D gene. Trimming removed 2 bases at V and 3 bases at J, with 7 bases between. In germline, CDR1 is MDHEN, CDR2 SYDVKM. CDR3 length: 13 residues.

This clone was seen only a few times. CDR3 amino acids: CSVKQGWTNEKLFF. The CDR3 nucleotides read TGCAGCGTTAAACAGGGTTGGACTAATGAAAAACTGTTTTTT. The chain joins TRBV29-1 to TRBJ1-4, with D tentatively TRBD1 (6 bases). V lost 5 bases, J lost 2 bases, and 12 bases lay in between. The V gene's germline CDR1 is SQVTM and CDR2 ANQGSEA. The CDR3 has 14 residues.

This rearrangement joins TRBV19 to TRBJ2-1, with unresolved D. From germline, CDR1 is LNHDA and CDR2 SQIVND (reference sequence). The CDR3 is 14 amino acids. V gave up 6 bases and J gave up 8 bases, with 17 bases separating them. The CDR3 DNA follows: TGTGCCAGTAGAGGTGGGCCGATCCCATATGAGCAGTTCTTC. Amino acids: CASRGGPIPYEQFF.

This clone was detected a few times. This chain uses TRBV5-1 with TRBJ2-1; a possible D gene is TRBD2 (6 bases). Deletions cut 2 bases from V and 5 bases from J, with 14 bases between. Germline-derived CDR1 and CDR2 are SGHRS and YFSETQ. The CDR3 sequence is 15 residues long. The CDR3 protein is CASSFGGTANNEQFF. The CDR3 DNA follows: TGCGCCAGCAGCTTCGGCGGGACGGCCAACAATGAGCAGTTCTTC.

This clone turned up a few times. This chain connects TRBV7-9 to TRBJ2-7, with 7 positions matching TRBD1. The germline CDR1 and CDR2 sequences are SEHNR and FQNEAQ (reference sequence). J gave up 3 bases and V 4 bases, and 3 bases lay outside the gene matches. This CDR3 spans 13 amino acids. The CDR3 spells CASSSRDSYEQYV. CDR3 nucleotide sequence: TGTGCCAGCAGCTCCCGGGACAGCTACGAGCAGTACGTC.

This clone turned up a few times. The chain employs TRBV10-3 and TRBJ2-1; TRBD2 might be the D (5 bases). The V end was cut by 4 bases, the J end by 2 bases, with 9 bases between. Looked up from germline, CDR1 is ENHRY and CDR2 is SYGVKD. This CDR3 has 14 residues. DNA of the CDR3: TGTGCCATCAGTGGGGGTAGCGCCTACAATGAGCAGTTCTTC. This sequence encodes CAISGGSAYNEQFF.